The present T cell receptor (beta chain) was sequenced within a study of control samples from healthy donors and cancer patients. This table comes from immunoSEQ multiplex PCR, and its TCRdb copy is limited to in-frame clones, with some not included. The sample yields about 150,000 clones, about 94% seen once. Germline values: CDR1 MNHEY, CDR2 SMNVEV (reference sequence). The V and J ends lost 6 bases and 2 bases respectively, with 8 bases between them. The CDR3 has 14 amino acids. This TCR was sampled from a middle-aged woman in good health. The rearrangement joins TRBV27 to TRBJ1-6, with D unresolved. The sequencing sample was made of blood. The CDR3 is CASSDYPYNSPLHF. DNA of the CDR3: TGTGCCAGCAGCGACTATCCCTATAATTCACCCCTCCACTTT.